This T cell receptor (beta chain) was identified in a study of blood T cell repertoires in COVID-19. Across the whole study: Donors in the United States, Italy and Spain gave samples during acute or convalescent COVID-19. Nucleic acid was either cDNA or gDNA, and it came from T cells, B-cell-depleted T cells, or PBMCs.

In the authors' workflow: Amplification of reference gene primers was used by the study to estimate nucleated cell counts. TCRdb keeps only in-frame clones here, not all; method: immunoSEQ multiplex PCR. V and J calls and clone size are given by that table; D and trimming were obtained from the DNA. Of 200,000 or so clones listed, 85% are singletons. Seattle enrolled patients during active infection and tracked them longitudinally. This CDR3 region has 17 residues. J was trimmed by 6 bases and V by 5 bases; bases with no gene match: 14. Germline assignment: CDR1 MNHEY and CDR2 SVGEGT. The receptor was isolated from a person aged 70 to 85 with COVID-19, enrolled during active disease. This chain uses TRBV6-2 or TRBV6-3 with TRBJ2-2, with TRBD2 matching over 8 bases. Material: peripheral blood. The CDR3 here is CASSPGLVVGRPGELFF. DNA for the CDR3: TGTGCCAGCAGTCCGGGACTAGTGGTAGGGAGACCCGGGGAGCTGTTTTTT.